The entry that follows covers one T cell receptor beta chain sequence. The CDR3 covers 15 residues. Germline V gives CDR1 SGHNT, CDR2 YYREEE (reference sequence). After removal of 4 bases from V and 7 bases from J, the junction contained 13 bases not matched to a gene. Sequencing relied on immunoSEQ assay v3.0, run at survey level. TCRdb's copy holds only in-frame clones and misses some; the assay was immunoSEQ multiplex PCR. The sample yields around 21,000 clones, approximately 77% seen once. This sample was taken from a study of long-term antiretroviral therapy in people with HIV. The sequences come from unsorted PBMCs, collected at the start of antiretroviral therapy. The chain joins TRBV5-4 to TRBJ1-2; 7 bases match TRBD1. The source is a man in his fifties with HIV. This CDR3 is CASSVGGTGEAGYTF. CDR3 DNA: TGTGCCAGCAGCGTTGGAGGAACAGGGGAGGCTGGCTACACCTTC. Full variable domain (outside the CDR3, taken from reference TRBV5-4 and TRBJ1-2): ETGVTQSPTHLIKTRGQQVTLRCSSQSGHNTVSWYQQALGQGPQFIFQYYREEENGRGNFPPRFSGLQFPNYSSELNVNALELDDSALYLCASSVGGTGEAGYTFGSGTRLTVV.